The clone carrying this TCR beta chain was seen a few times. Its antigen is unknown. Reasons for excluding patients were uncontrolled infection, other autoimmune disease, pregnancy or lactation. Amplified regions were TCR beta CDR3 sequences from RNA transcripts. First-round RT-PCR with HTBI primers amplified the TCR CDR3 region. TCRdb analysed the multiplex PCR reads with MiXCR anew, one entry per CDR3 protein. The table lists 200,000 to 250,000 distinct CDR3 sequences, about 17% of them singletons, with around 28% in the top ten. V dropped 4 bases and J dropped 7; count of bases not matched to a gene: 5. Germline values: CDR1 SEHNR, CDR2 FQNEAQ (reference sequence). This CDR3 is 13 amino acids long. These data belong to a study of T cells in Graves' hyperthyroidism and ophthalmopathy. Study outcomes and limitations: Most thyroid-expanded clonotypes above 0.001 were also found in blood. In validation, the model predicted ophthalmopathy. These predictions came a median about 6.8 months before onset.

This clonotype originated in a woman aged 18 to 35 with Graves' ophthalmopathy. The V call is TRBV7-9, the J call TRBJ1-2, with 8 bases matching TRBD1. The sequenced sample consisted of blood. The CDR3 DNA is TGTGCCAGCAGCTCCTCGCAGGGGGCTGGCTACACCTTC. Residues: CASSSSQGAGYTF. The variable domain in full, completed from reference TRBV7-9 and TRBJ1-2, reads DTGVSQNPRHKITKRGQNVTFRCDPISEHNRLYWYRQTLGQGPEFLTYFQNEAQLEKSRLLSDRFSAERPKGSFSTLEIQRTEQGDSAMYLCASSSSQGAGYTFGSGTRLTVV.